This T cell receptor beta chain originates from a study of post-analysis software for immune sequencing data. Study at large: Multiple sclerosis in the patients followed relapsing-remitting, secondary progressive and progressive-relapsing courses.

The CDR3 covers 10 residues. The V and J ends lost 3 bases and 7 bases respectively, with 6 bases between them. Germline CDR1 and CDR2: SQVTM and ANQGSEA. Unique molecular identifiers tagged the TCR beta cDNA libraries. TCRdb re-called the PCR reads with MiXCR, one entry per CDR3 protein. In the table there are hundreds of thousands of distinct CDR3 sequences, approximately 53% of which are singletons. Notes on this clonotype: What it binds is unknown.

Study outcomes and limitations: Multiple sclerosis patients showed significantly lower normalized Chao1 diversity than controls did. Patients showed TRBV5-6, TRBV5-1 and TRBV20-1 among five TRBV segments more frequent than in controls.

Sequenced: blood. The clonotype originates from a girl between 5 and 17 years old with multiple sclerosis. This rearrangement joins TRBV29-1 to TRBJ1-1; D is ambiguous. The CDR3 reads CSVETDEAFF. Here the CDR3 DNA reads TGCAGCGTTGAGACGGATGAAGCTTTCTTT.